This TCR beta chain was identified in a study of cytomegalovirus exposure and HLA in healthy donors. As for the study in general: A subsequent analysis stated that the approximately 120 validation repertoires were run on the same platform as the 550 to 750 first-cohort repertoires. Study-wide results and limits: Cytomegalovirus status, reportedly, was diagnosed with high specificity and sensitivity by the classifier. Altogether, 160 or so TCR beta chains were recorded as cytomegalovirus-associated.

Only in-frame clones appear in the TCRdb table, and some are missing; sequencing was by immunoSEQ multiplex PCR. Of some 190,000 clones in the sample, around 88% are singletons; the top ten hold more than 1.2%. On this clone itself: What it recognizes is unknown.

The donors were part of the approximately 120-subject validation cohort, which stood apart from the roughly 640-subject first cohort. Input material: PBMCs. This receptor was identified in a woman under 30 in good health and CMV-seronegative.

The CDR3 nucleotides are TGTGCCAGCTCACCGGGACAAGTCTATGGCTACACCTTC. Protein product: CASSPGQVYGYTF. The V gene is TRBV18, the J gene TRBJ1-2; tentatively, D is TRBD1 (6 bases). V lost 3 bases to trimming and J lost 4 bases, with 9 bases between them. The CDR3 spans 13 residues. CDR1 and CDR2 from the germline V gene are KGHSH and LQKENI. Full variable domain (rest looked up from reference TRBV18 and TRBJ1-2): NAGVMQNPRHLVRRRGQEARLRCSPMKGHSHVYWYRQLPEEGLKFMVYLQKENIIDESGMPKERFSAEFPKEGPSILRIQQVVRGDSAAYFCASSPGQVYGYTFGSGTRLTVV.